Here is one TCR beta chain with its context. It has no known antigen specificity. The record has no base qualities; no much larger clone is one base away. This entry belongs to a study of blood T cell repertoires in COVID-19 (dated by TCRdb to 2018 to 2020). Looking at the study overall: Collaborator samples came from the United States, Italy and Spain and covered acute and convalescent phases of COVID-19. The material from the prospective study consisted of cDNA or gDNA derived from T cells, B-cell-depleted T cells, or PBMCs. The dataset comprised deeply sampled blood TCRbeta repertoires from subjects exposed to, actively infected with, or recovered from COVID-19. A freely available public database, intended as a resource for researchers studying the immune response to SARS-CoV-2, is where the repertoires were released. The samples were drawn from the first 160 participants of the ongoing ImmuneRACE study and from 950 to 1,500 subjects provided by 6 global collaborators. Nearly every sample came with metadata listing a de-identified subject ID, COVID-19 status, age in years and sex. Where HLA class I and class II types were available, the types were taken from metadata supplied by the sample provider, not from assay-based typing.

TCRbeta CDR3 regions were amplified from genomic DNA using the immunoSEQ Assay, a bias-controlled multiplex PCR. The authors processed their data as follows. The number of nucleated cells in each sample was estimated from the amplification of reference gene primers within the assay. To quantify the absolute abundance of each unique TCRbeta CDR3 rearrangement, sequence reads were collapsed and filtered. Productive Simpson clonality was computed per sample as the square root of Simpson's diversity index over productive rearrangements. This is the immuneACCESS table as TCRdb keeps it, with only in-frame sequences that have V and J called. A part of the clones is gone; compared with another copy, unresolved V genes explain less than half, and the rest is unexplained. The V and J calls and clone size were taken over from that table, and D and trimming were inferred from the DNA. A total of about 62,000 clones appear in this sample, approximately 80% of them only once. 6% to 7% of the sample lies in the top ten.

The full study reports these points: The amount of clinical and demographic metadata varied by source and participant and was provided uncurated.

The collaborating institutions used their own protocols to collect whole blood in K2EDTA tubes. For TCRbeta analysis, collaborators shipped samples as frozen whole blood, isolated PBMCs, or DNA extracted from either of those sample types. V loses 2 bases at its end and J loses 3 bases; junction bases beyond the gene matches: 9. The germline V gene supplies CDR1 KGHSH and CDR2 LQKENI. The CDR3 sequence holds 17 residues, the cysteine and phenylalanine included. The CDR3 DNA has 51 bases and is translated from base 1. This sequence uses TRBV18 and TRBJ2-3; 9 bases in the junction line up with TRBD2. The material sequenced was peripheral blood. The source of this sequence is a woman aged 45-65 years with active or convalescent COVID-19. The nucleotides are TGTGCCAGCTCACCATCCGCCGGGCTAGCGGGAACAGATACGCAGTATTTT. This gives the protein CASSPSAGLAGTDTQYF.